Included here is one T cell receptor beta chain sequence, with context. Antigen: not known. The data derive from a study of cytomegalovirus exposure and HLA in healthy donors. Study-wide results and limits: In a later analysis, first-cohort TCR clusters were found to tend to co-occur in the 120 validation repertoires.

The repertoire was sequenced with immunoSEQ multiplex PCR; TCRdb's copy has only in-frame clones and lacks some. The sample holds 140,000 or so clones; 89% are singletons and the top ten take about 10%. There are 14 residues in the CDR3. Germline V lookup: CDR1 LNHDA, CDR2 SQIVND (reference sequence). V lost 1 base and J lost 5; bases outside the gene matches: 5. This rearrangement joins TRBV19 to TRBJ2-7, with TRBD2 matching 7 bases. The sample comprised PBMCs. This TCR was sampled from a woman younger than 35 in good health and CMV-seropositive. The CDR3 bases are TGTGCCAGTAGTATAGGGGGGGGTTTCGACGAGCAGTACTTC. Its translation is CASSIGGGFDEQYF.